Sequencing of this T cell receptor (beta chain) was carried out in a study of T cell changes during pregnancy in multiple sclerosis. Libraries were prepared by immunoSEQ multiplex PCR; TCRdb keeps only in-frame clonotypes and omits some of them. The data show about 56,000 clones, 80% to 95% seen once. This CDR3 region has 13 residues. Germline CDR1 SNHLY, CDR2 FYNNEI. V lost 7 bases and J lost 1, with 11 bases in between. This sequence was found in a female donor with multiple sclerosis, enrolled in a pregnancy study. The gene calls are TRBV2 and TRBJ2-7, with unresolved D. This material consisted of CD4+ T cells from peripheral blood mononuclear cells, taken in the third trimester of pregnancy. CDR3 sequence: CASISAASYEQYF. Here the CDR3 DNA reads TGTGCCAGCATTTCGGCAGCGTCCTACGAGCAGTACTTC.